The text below deals with one T cell receptor beta chain. What it binds is not known. This entry is derived from a study of shared clonotypes between healthy human individuals. Overall study findings and caveats: Shared clonotypes across all four donors exceeded non-shared ones in generation probability.

J gave up 14 bases and V 4 bases, and 7 bases lay outside the gene matches. The germline V gene has CDR1 SGHRS and CDR2 YFSETQ. CDR3 length: 12 residues. HIV-negative, healthy adults without recent acute infections or vaccinations were the donors. Investigators divided CD4+ cells into CD45RA+ naive and CD45RA-negative memory subsets. Tens of thousands of T cell genomes, or about 0.2 ug DNA, went into the sorted-subset replicate PCRs. Sequencing was performed with immunoSEQ multiplex PCR; in TCRdb, only in-frame clones are kept and a portion is missing. Here the sample spans under 2.5 million clones, about 90% being singletons.

The sequence was collected from a man younger than 35 in good health. Some clones in this sample may be carry-over from other donors' samples. Source material: naive CD4+ T cells from PBMCs. As to subset: CD45RA+ positively selected. The chain links TRBV5-1 to TRBJ2-1; TRBD1 aligns across 9 bases. In DNA, the CDR3 is TGCGCCAGCAGCCTAGTAACAGGGGGCGAGTTCTTC. This codes for CASSLVTGGEFF.